Included here is one T cell receptor beta chain sequence, with context. The assay was immunoSEQ multiplex PCR, and TCRdb's table has in-frame clones only and misses some. In the table there are under 100,000 clones, less than 95% of which are singletons. The CDR3 is 18 residues long. The V gene's germline CDR1 is SEHNR and CDR2 FQNEAQ (reference sequence). With V trimmed by 5 bases and J by 1 base, 5 bases remained unmatched. The sample originates from a study of T cell changes during pregnancy in multiple sclerosis. The chain has TRBV7-9 and TRBJ2-1, with 16 bases matching TRBD2. Here the sequenced sample was peripheral blood, taken in the third trimester of pregnancy. The sequence derives from a female donor with multiple sclerosis, enrolled in a pregnancy study. CDR3 protein: CASSGGLAGGQSYNEQFF. The CDR3, as DNA: TGTGCCAGCAGCGGGGGACTAGCGGGGGGGCAGTCCTACAATGAGCAGTTCTTC.